Presented here are 32 T cell receptor beta chains from one specimen sequenced in a study of tumor-infiltrating lymphocytes in primary liver carcinoma. From roughly 0.45 ug total RNA, TCR beta cDNA was generated with a primer in the constant region. Investigators got TCR beta libraries out of three nested multiplex PCR rounds, done with slightly modified ARM-PCR. The first two PCR rounds, roughly 10 cycles each, used TRBV1-TRBV30 forward primers and a C-beta reverse primer. A single record per CDR3 protein comes from TCRdb applying MiXCR to the multiplex PCR reads. The sample includes 310,000 or so distinct CDR3 sequences, nearly 60% seen only once; the top ten take over 15%. Germline DNA was extracted too, while blood RNA derived from unsorted whole blood. The specimen sequenced was peripheral blood. The receptors derive from a woman aged 25-40 years with primary liver carcinoma and hepatitis B virus infection.

This clonotype showed up just once. The CDR3 ends on some other residue instead of the conserved phenylalanine or tryptophan, so this is likely a read error. The chain recombines TRBV29-1 with TRBJ1-1; D ambiguous. CDR3 size: 13 residues. The V gene lost 0 bases and the J gene lost 4 bases, with 9 bases spanning the gap. Germline-derived CDR1 and CDR2 are SQVTM and ANQGSEA. DNA of the CDR3: TGCAGCGTTGAAGATCGGTGGAGCACTGAAGCTTTCTTA. Its translation: CSVEDRWSTEAFL.

As concerns this clonotype: The CDR3 end shows no conserved phenylalanine or tryptophan, and so a read error is likely. The gene calls are TRBV6-5 and TRBJ2-3; 9 nucleotides agree with TRBD1. The germline V gene has CDR1 MNHEY and CDR2 SVGAGI. CDR3 length equals 17 residues. Unmatched junction bases numbered 9, after V lost 1 base and J lost 4 bases. CDR3 sequence: CASSYYITRDRADTQYC. The CDR3, as DNA: TGTGCCAGCAGTTACTATATTACCCGGGACAGGGCAGATACGCAGTATTGT.

This clonotype has ten or more counts. The chain uses TRBV11-3 and TRBJ1-1; D perhaps matches TRBD1 (6 bases). The CDR3 has 13 amino acids. Germline V gene sequence: CDR1 SGHNT, CDR2 YENEEA. Trimming stripped 5 bases from V and 3 bases from J, with 10 bases between. CDR3 sequence reads: CASSRGGHTEAFF. The CDR3 DNA reads TGTGCCAGCAGCCGAGGGGGGCACACTGAAGCTTTCTTT.

V and J are TRBV6-5 and TRBJ1-6; 7 bases map to TRBD1. The J segment lost 7 bases and the V segment lost 2 bases, leaving 5 bases of the junction unmatched. The CDR3 is 15 residues long. The V gene's germline CDR1 is MNHEY and CDR2 SVGAGI. In DNA, the CDR3 is TGTGCCAGCAGTTACCTCGGGACAGCGAATTCACCCCTCCACTTT. Translated, it gives CASSYLGTANSPLHF.

This chain connects TRBV28 to TRBJ2-1, with 7 bases matching TRBD2. After removal of 3 bases from V and 9 bases from J, the junction contained 11 bases not matched to a gene. The CDR3 totals 15 residues. Germline CDR1 is MDHEN and CDR2 is SYDVKM. Here the CDR3 DNA reads TGTGCCAGCAGTTTCGCCGCTAAGCGGGACGTTGAGCAGTTCTTC. This sequence encodes CASSFAAKRDVEQFF.

This clonotype was counted only a few times. The J gene is TRBJ2-1, the V gene TRBV7-9; a possible D gene is TRBD2 (6 bases). The germline V and J ends were trimmed by 8 bases and 2 bases, with 7 bases remaining between them. The CDR3 contains 12 residues. The V gene's germline CDR1 is SEHNR and CDR2 FQNEAQ (reference sequence). The CDR3 nucleotides are TGTGCCAGCTCGGGGGCCTACAATGAGCAGTTCTTC. It is translated as CASSGAYNEQFF.

Worth noting for this clonotype: A read error is likely, as this CDR3 ends without the conserved phenylalanine or tryptophan. The chain links TRBV4-1 to TRBJ1-1; D is perhaps TRBD1 (6 bases). The germline CDR1 and CDR2 sequences are MGHRA and YSYEKL. There are 14 residues in the CDR3. V lost 6 bases to trimming and J lost 8 bases, with 19 bases between them. CDR3 sequence: CASSPRSGRGEAFL. CDR3 DNA: TGCGCCAGCAGTCCGCGGTCAGGGAGGGGGGAAGCTTTCCTT.

About this clonotype itself: Its ends do not fully match the called genes, so a read error is possible. The chain is built from TRBV7-9 and TRBJ2-1; 9 bases line up with TRBD2. The length of the CDR3 is 16 residues. CDR1 and CDR2 from the germline V gene are SEHNR and FQNEAQ (reference sequence). The CDR3 loop reads CASSLGSGLATNEQFF. The CDR3 coding sequence is TGTGCCAGTAGCTTGGGGTCGGGACTAGCAACGAATGAGCAGTTCTTC.

In this sample, this clonotype turned up a few times. V is TRBV4-1 and J is TRBJ2-7; possible D gene TRBD1, 5 bases. In germline, CDR1 is MGHRA, CDR2 YSYEKL. This CDR3 has 14 amino acids. Trimming cost V 4 bases and J 2 bases, with 12 bases left between them. The CDR3 reads CASSRPDTTYEQYF. The CDR3, as DNA: TGCGCCAGCAGCCGGCCGGACACTACCTACGAGCAGTACTTC.

A few counts support this clonotype. This chain connects TRBV14 to TRBJ2-7; tentatively, D is TRBD1 or TRBD2 (5 bases each). This CDR3 is built from 13 residues. V gave up 8 bases and J gave up 5 bases, with 16 bases separating them. CDR1 and CDR2 (germline): SGHDN, FVKESK. CDR3 sequence (DNA): TGTGCCAGCGGGTACGGGGCCCGGCACGAGCAGTACTTC. As protein: CASGYGARHEQYF.

J is TRBJ2-2 and V is TRBV11-2, with a possible D match to TRBD2 (6 bases). Deletions cut 4 bases from V and 6 bases from J, with 18 bases between. CDR1 SGHAT and CDR2 FQNNGV come from the germline V gene. This CDR3 spans 16 amino acids. The CDR3 DNA follows: TGTGCCAGCAGCTCCGGACGGGGGATAAGCTCCGGGGAGCTGTTTTTT. This encodes CASSSGRGISSGELFF.

A remark on this clonotype: This may arise from a read error, as a much more abundant clone is one base away. The V and J genes are TRBV6-5 and TRBJ1-6; unclear D gene. The V gene's germline CDR1 is MNHEY and CDR2 SVGAGI. This CDR3 contains 15 residues. The CDR3 is CASTQRAEYNSPLLF. The DNA of the CDR3 is TGTGCCAGCACCCAACGGGCGGAGTATAATTCACCCCTCCTCTTT.

J is TRBJ2-1 and V is TRBV28; no clear D. Germline assignment: CDR1 MDHEN and CDR2 SYDVKM. The CDR3 runs 15 residues. V was trimmed by 3 bases and J by 1 base, leaving 10 bases between them. In DNA form, the CDR3 reads TGTGCCAGCAGTTTCCGTGTAAGTTCCTACAATGAGCAGTTCTTC. Amino acid sequence: CASSFRVSSYNEQFF. Complete variable domain (other parts from reference TRBV28 and TRBJ2-1): DVKVTQSSRYLVKRTGEKVFLECVQDMDHENMFWYRQDPGLGLRLIYFSYDVKMKEKGDIPEGYSVSREKKERFSLILESASTNQTSMYLCASSFRVSSYNEQFFGPGTRLTVL.

Comments on this clonotype: Germline and junction disagree at one end, which may indicate a read error. The chain couples TRBV5-4 to TRBJ1-1; 7 nucleotides agree with TRBD1. Germline V gives CDR1 SGHNT, CDR2 YYREEE (reference sequence). CDR3 length: 15 residues. CDR3 amino acids: CPSSGQVLMNTEAFF. The CDR3 region has the DNA TGTCCCAGCAGCGGACAGGTCCTCATGAACACTGAAGCTTTCTTT.

This clonotype was picked up a small number of times. The rearrangement uses TRBV6-5 and TRBJ1-4, with D hard to call. V shed 6 bases and J shed 7 bases, with 15 bases lying between them. This CDR3 contains 14 residues. Per the germline V gene, CDR1 is MNHEY and CDR2 is SVGAGI. The CDR3 bases are TGTGCCAGCAGCGTGGGCCCCAGTGTTGAAAAACTGTTTTTT. Its translation is CASSVGPSVEKLFF.

In the case of this clonotype: This may stem from a read error, because a much larger clone lies one nucleotide away. The chain links TRBV6-1 to TRBJ2-7; D is uncertain. The CDR3 spans 14 residues. The germline CDR1 and CDR2 sequences are MNHNS and SASEGT. The CDR3 reads CANSVGQDSYEQYF. The CDR3 nucleotides are TGTGCCAACAGTGTAGGTCAGGACTCCTACGAGCAGTACTTC.

This clonotype was seen ten or more times. V is TRBV29-1 and J is TRBJ2-5; tentative D call: TRBD1 (5 bases). The CDR3 has 13 amino acids. Germline CDR1 and CDR2: SQVTM and ANQGSEA. Trimming cost V 5 bases and J 1 base, with 11 bases left between them. The CDR3 sequence is CSVFGAAQETQYF. Written as DNA, the CDR3 is TGCAGCGTTTTTGGGGCAGCCCAAGAGACCCAGTACTTC.

This clonotype was observed a few times. The chain links TRBV4-1 to TRBJ2-1; the D call may be TRBD1 or TRBD2 (5 bases each). V lost 0 bases and J lost 1, with 13 bases in between. There are 17 residues in the CDR3. Germline lookup yields CDR1 MGHRA and CDR2 YSYEKL. CDR3 residues: CASSQDWGTGSYNEQFF. The CDR3 nucleotides read TGCGCCAGCAGCCAAGATTGGGGGACCGGGTCCTACAATGAGCAGTTCTTC.

A remark on this clonotype: A single base separates this from a much larger clone, so it may be a read error. The genes are TRBV4-2 and TRBJ2-3; unclear D gene. CDR3 length: 13 amino acids. The germline gives CDR1 LGHNA, CDR2 YNFKEQ. The CDR3 protein is CAGSQERQYGQYF. The CDR3 nucleotides are TGTGCCGGCAGCCAAGAGCGACAATACGGGCAGTATTTT.

As regards this clonotype: A junction end diverges from the germline sequence, so it may reflect a read error. The genes are TRBV6-2 or TRBV6-3 and TRBJ2-1; D gene unclear. Germline V gene data show CDR1 as MNHEY and CDR2 as SVGEGT. The CDR3 spans 15 residues. The CDR3 spells CANSPSWAPYNEQFF. The CDR3 nucleotides read TGTGCCAACAGTCCTTCTTGGGCCCCTTACAATGAGCAGTTCTTC.

Comments on this clonotype: The germline gene is not matched at one end of the junction; a read error may be the cause. The chain employs TRBV12-3 or TRBV12-4 and TRBJ2-2; maybe TRBD2 (6 bases). The CDR3 has 15 amino acids. CDR3 DNA: TGTGCCAGCAGTTTAGGCGGGGAAGGCACCGGGGAGCTGATTTTT. Translation: CASSLGGEGTGELIF.

This clonotype was seen only a few times. V usage is TRBV5-5 and J usage is TRBJ2-7, with a possible D match to TRBD1 (6 bases). The germline CDR1 and CDR2 sequences are SGHKS and YYEKEE (reference sequence). The CDR3 runs to 15 residues. Deletions cut 0 bases from V and 3 bases from J, with 13 bases between. The CDR3 coding sequence is TGTGCCAGCAGCTTGGTTCAGGGGAGTCGCTACGAGCAGTACTTC. It yields the protein CASSLVQGSRYEQYF.

On this clonotype itself: Germline is not matched at one junction end, which may reflect a read error. The chain combines TRBV6-6 with TRBJ1-3; the D is unclear. CDR1 is MNHNY and CDR2 is SVGAGI in the germline V gene (reference sequence). The CDR3 is 14 residues long. The CDR3 here is CASSYEALGNTMHF. In DNA, the CDR3 is TGTGCCAGCAGTTACGAGGCACTCGGAAACACCATGCATTTT.

The chain carries TRBV6-2 or TRBV6-3 and TRBJ2-1, with 10 bases matching TRBD2. CDR3 length: 16 residues. Trimming cost V 5 bases and J 4 bases; bases outside gene matches: 8. Looked up from germline, CDR1 is MNHEY and CDR2 is SVGEGT. DNA of the CDR3: TGTGCCAGCAGTCGGGCTAGCGGGGGCACATACAATGAGCAGTTCTTC. As protein: CASSRASGGTYNEQFF.

This clonotype showed up just a few times. The chain uses TRBV6-5 and TRBJ2-7; D might be TRBD1 or TRBD2, each matching 6 bases. The CDR3 spans 15 residues. Germline V gives CDR1 MNHEY, CDR2 SVGAGI. CDR3 residues: CAGSAQPGASYEQYF. CDR3 DNA: TGTGCGGGCAGCGCCCAACCGGGGGCGTCCTACGAGCAGTACTTC.

The V call is TRBV4-1, the J call TRBJ1-5, with a weak D call TRBD1 (5 bases). The V gene lost 1 base and the J gene lost 0 bases, with 10 bases spanning the gap. The CDR3 has 16 residues. CDR1 and CDR2 (germline): MGHRA, YSYEKL. The CDR3 DNA reads as TGCGCCAGCAGCCAAGTCCCGGGGCATAGCAATCAGCCCCAGCATTTT. It encodes CASSQVPGHSNQPQHF.

As to this clonotype: A read error is possible here, since a much larger clone lies one base away. The chain combines TRBV4-2 with TRBJ2-1; 7 bases fit TRBD2. CDR1 is LGHNA, CDR2 YNFKEQ, per germline. This CDR3 is built from 17 residues. CDR3 region: CSSSQDPQWGGYNEQFF. For the CDR3, the DNA is TGTTCCAGCAGCCAAGACCCCCAGTGGGGGGGGTACAATGAGCAGTTCTTC.

Worth noting for this clonotype: Possible read error: a much larger clone is one base away. J is TRBJ2-1 and V is TRBV12-3 or TRBV12-4, with D unresolved. V lost 3 bases and J 6 bases, leaving 21 bases between the germline ends. This CDR3 contains 17 residues. CDR3 protein: CASSFPAGHDSSNEQFF. CDR3 in DNA: TGTGCCAGCAGTTTCCCCGCCGGCCATGATTCGAGCAATGAGCAGTTCTTC.

A remark on this clonotype: A junction boundary mismatches the germline segment, possibly from a read error. J is TRBJ2-3 and V is TRBV4-3; possible D gene TRBD1, 6 bases. The CDR3 has 16 residues. CDR1 LGHNA and CDR2 YSLEER come from the germline V gene. Here the CDR3 DNA reads TGCACCAGCAGCCAAGTCTTCGCGAGGGGGTTAGATACGCAGTATTTT. This codes for CTSSQVFARGLDTQYF.

This clonotype came up a few times. The chain joins TRBV28 to TRBJ2-7; D not certain. Deletions cut 4 bases from V and 6 bases from J, with 13 bases between. Per the germline V gene, CDR1 is MDHEN and CDR2 is SYDVKM. The CDR3 sequence is 13 residues long. Here the CDR3 DNA reads TGTGCCAGCAGTTACCGCGCTTCGTCCGAGCAGTACTTC. The encoded protein is CASSYRASSEQYF.

A remark on this clonotype: A much larger clone differs by one base, so this may be a read error. The V call is TRBV14, the J call TRBJ2-1; TRBD2 matches 8 bases. Germline values: CDR1 SGHDN, CDR2 FVKESK. The CDR3 runs 16 residues. J was trimmed by 5 bases and V by 3 bases; bases with no gene match: 9. CDR3 bases: TGTGCCAGCAGCCACCTAAAGGGACTAGAAAACAATGAGCAGTTCTTC. Translating gives CASSHLKGLENNEQFF.

This clonotype appeared once. The J gene is TRBJ1-5, the V gene TRBV5-6; unclear D gene. Trimming removed 1 base from V and 0 bases from J, with 11 bases in between. Germline-derived CDR1 and CDR2 are SGHDT and YYEEEE. This CDR3 is 16 amino acids long. The CDR3 bases are TGTGCCAGCAGCTTGCGTAGAGATTATAGCAATCAGCCCCAGCATTTT. Residues: CASSLRRDYSNQPQHF.